These 10 T cell receptor beta chains came from one sample sequenced in a study of blood T cell repertoires in COVID-19. Using immunoSEQ multiplex PCR, the repertoire was profiled, and TCRdb retains in-frame clones only, with some absent. The table includes approximately 120,000 clones, approximately 85% detected once. The sample taken for sequencing was peripheral blood. The receptors originated from a woman older than 75 with acute or convalescent COVID-19.

The V call is TRBV7-9, the J call TRBJ1-1; D remains unclear. Germline-derived CDR1 and CDR2 are SEHNR and FQNEAQ (reference sequence). The germline V and J ends were trimmed by 5 bases and 3 bases, with 19 bases remaining between them. The CDR3 runs to 16 residues. Written as DNA, the CDR3 is TGTGCCAGCAGCCCCCGTTCCGTCGGGGTGCACACTGAAGCTTTCTTT. It encodes CASSPRSVGVHTEAFF. The variable domain in full, with the rest retrieved from reference TRBV7-9 and TRBJ1-1, is DTGVSQNPRHKITKRGQNVTFRCDPISEHNRLYWYRQTLGQGPEFLTYFQNEAQLEKSRLLSDRFSAERPKGSFSTLEIQRTEQGDSAMYLCASSPRSVGVHTEAFFGQGTRLTVV.

This chain joins TRBV27 and TRBJ1-5; D is uncertain. Germline-derived CDR1 and CDR2 are MNHEY and SMNVEV (reference sequence). Trimming took 3 bases from V and 2 from J, leaving 11 bases between them. The CDR3 spans 15 residues. CDR3 in amino acids: CASSLLGDGNQPQHF. In nucleotides, the CDR3 is TGTGCCAGCAGTTTGCTGGGAGATGGCAATCAGCCCCAGCATTTT.

J is TRBJ1-3 and V is TRBV5-1; TRBD1 is a possible D gene (6 bases). The CDR3 has 16 amino acids. Germline V gene sequence: CDR1 SGHRS, CDR2 YFSETQ. The V and J ends lost 2 bases and 1 base respectively, with 13 bases between them. The CDR3 region has the DNA TGCGCCAGCAGCTTACAGGGCCGGGGTTCTGGAAACACCATATATTTT. Translating it yields CASSLQGRGSGNTIYF.

The chain combines TRBV6-1 with TRBJ2-2; 8 nucleotides align to TRBD1. Trimming cost V 5 bases and J 1 base; bases outside gene matches: 3. CDR1 and CDR2 from the germline V gene are MNHNS and SASEGT. This CDR3 has 15 residues. Here the CDR3 reads CASSPGTGNTGELFF. The CDR3 DNA sequence: TGTGCCAGCAGTCCCGGGACAGGGAACACCGGGGAGCTGTTTTTT.

The chain links TRBV7-8 to TRBJ1-5, with D uncertain. CDR1 SGHVS and CDR2 FQNEAQ come from the germline V gene. This CDR3 is 12 amino acids long. V was clipped by 5 bases and J by 7 bases, with 9 bases between them. The CDR3 region has the DNA TGTGCCAGCAGCCTGCCCAGGCAGCCCCAGCATTTT. The encoded protein is CASSLPRQPQHF.

With respect to this clone: A read error may produce the germline difference seen at one junction end. V usage is TRBV6-1 and J usage is TRBJ1-5, with D perhaps TRBD1 (6 bases). CDR3 length: 16 amino acids. CDR1 and CDR2 from the germline V gene are MNHNS and SASEGT. CDR3 nucleotides: TGTGCCAGCATTGAAGGGGGAGCTTATAGCAATCAGCCCCAGCATTTT. Translation gives CASIEGGAYSNQPQHF.

This clone has more than one count but fewer than ten. J is TRBJ1-3 and V is TRBV11-1, with a tentative D call TRBD1 (5 bases). Germline values: CDR1 SGHAT, CDR2 FQDESV (reference sequence). CDR3 length equals 13 residues. Trimming stripped 5 bases from V and 2 bases from J, with 7 bases between. The CDR3 DNA is TGTGCCAGCAGCCCGACAGCTGGAAACACCATATATTTT. The encoded protein is CASSPTAGNTIYF.

V gene TRBV5-4 combines with J gene TRBJ1-6; 8 bases line up with TRBD1. Germline loops: CDR1 SGHNT, CDR2 YYREEE (reference sequence). V gave up 4 bases and J gave up 8 bases; unmatched junction bases: 5. The CDR3 length is 14 residues. CDR3 loop: CASSQQTGDSPLHF. In DNA form, the CDR3 reads TGTGCCAGCAGCCAACAGACAGGGGATTCACCCCTCCACTTT. The complete variable domain, with remaining parts taken from reference TRBV5-4 and TRBJ1-6, reads ETGVTQSPTHLIKTRGQQVTLRCSSQSGHNTVSWYQQALGQGPQFIFQYYREEENGRGNFPPRFSGLQFPNYSSELNVNALELDDSALYLCASSQQTGDSPLHFGNGTRLTVT.

V gene TRBV5-4 combines with J gene TRBJ1-3; D not certain. Germline lookup yields CDR1 SGHNT and CDR2 YYREEE (reference sequence). V was cut by 0 bases and J by 4 bases, with 14 bases left in between. The CDR3 is 16 amino acids. The CDR3 DNA reads TGTGCCAGCAGCTTGGAGGCAGGAGGTTACGGAAACACCATATATTTT. Translating it yields CASSLEAGGYGNTIYF.

The V call is TRBV7-6, the J call TRBJ2-5; 8 nucleotides line up with TRBD1. Germline V gives CDR1 SGHVS, CDR2 FNYEAQ. This CDR3 contains 14 residues. Trimming cost V 5 bases and J 5 bases; bases outside gene matches: 7. The CDR3 protein is CASSETGAGETQYF. The CDR3, as DNA: TGTGCCAGCAGCGAGACAGGGGCGGGGGAGACCCAGTACTTC.